The T cell receptor beta chain under discussion was sequenced for a study of CD8 T cells in Susac syndrome. RNA amounts of about 0.45 to 1 ug underwent reverse transcription with random hexamers. TCRdb fed the immunoSEQ multiplex PCR reads into MiXCR, producing one record per CDR3 protein. This sample yields some 200,000 distinct CDR3 sequences, of which 80% to 95% are seen a single time; less than 0.15% belongs to the top ten. This CDR3 contains 12 residues. V gave up 6 bases and J gave up 1 base, with 4 bases separating them. Germline CDR1 reads SGHRS; CDR2 reads YFSETQ. Input material: CD8+ T cells from PBMCs. This chain connects TRBV5-1 to TRBJ2-2; D not certain. This sequence originates from a human donor with multiple sclerosis. The CDR3 DNA is TGCGCCAGCATGAAGAACACCGGGGAGCTGTTTTTT. Translating gives CASMKNTGELFF.